This TCR beta chain was identified in a study of CD8+ T cells in alopecia areata. Sequencing relied on a cDNA template that was reverse transcribed from extracted RNA. Assay used: immunoSEQ multiplex PCR; TCRdb lists only in-frame clones, some missing. The sample gives 190,000 or so clones, roughly 50% of which show up once; roughly an eighth is in the top ten. Of note for this clone: Its antigen is as yet unknown.

Specified treatment: oral pan-JAK inhibitor, 5-10 mg twice daily. Overall study results and limits: In scalp samples, resident alphabeta T cells of normal skin are also sequenced.

Trimming pared 0 bases from V and 4 bases from J, leaving 6 bases between. The germline CDR1 and CDR2 sequences are SGHVS and FNYEAQ. This CDR3 spans 13 amino acids. The rearrangement links TRBV7-6 to TRBJ1-1; D ambiguous. This receptor was obtained from a human donor with alopecia areata. The sequenced sample was CD8+ T cells sorted from blood, obtained at week 24, from a patient treated with tofacitinib. CDR3 sequence reads: CASSLASGTEAFF. DNA of the CDR3: TGTGCCAGCAGCTTAGCCAGTGGCACTGAAGCTTTCTTT.